This TCR beta chain was sequenced in a study of T cells in Graves' hyperthyroidism and ophthalmopathy. From RNA transcripts, TCR beta CDR3 regions were amplified. HTBI primers drove first-round RT-PCR of the TCR CDR3. TCRdb redid the calling of the multiplex PCR reads with MiXCR, one entry per CDR3 protein. The sample comprises approximately 610,000 distinct CDR3 sequences, roughly 14% of which are singletons, and about 4% rests with the top ten. The junction had 6 bases not matched to a gene; V was cut back by 5 bases and J by 3 bases. CDR1 MDHEN and CDR2 SYDVKM come from the germline V gene. The CDR3 sequence is 15 residues long. This clonotype was seen a handful of times.

The rearrangement joins TRBV28 to TRBJ2-5; TRBD2 matches 10 bases. This TCR came from a woman in her thirties or forties with Graves' ophthalmopathy. The sequencing input was blood. In DNA form, the CDR3 reads TGTGCCAGCAGTCCCAGCGGGGGGGAGAAAGAGACCCAGTACTTC. Residues: CASSPSGGEKETQYF.